Listed below are T cell receptor beta chains from one sample, sequenced in a study of T cell responses to AZD1222 COVID-19 vaccine. Profiling relied on immunoSEQ multiplex PCR, and the TCRdb table lists in-frame clones only, not all of them. Of around 180,000 clones listed, about 89% are singletons. Sequenced material: peripheral blood, taken on day 0 of MenACWY control vaccination. These TCRs come from an adult in good health. The CDR3 runs from the conserved cysteine through the conserved F or W. A D gene is named only where the DNA matches it firmly. Size is stated for part of the rows, as once, few or many counts, or as a class when the clone is expanded.

j_gene | d_gene | abundance | v_gene | len | CDR3nt | CDR3aa
TRBJ2-2 | NA | few | TRBV10-3 | 14 | TGTGCCATCAGTGAGTCGGTGAACACCGGGGAGCTGTTTTTT | CAISESVNTGELFF
TRBJ2-1 | NA | NA | TRBV24-1 | 13 | TGTGCCACCAGTCTACAGGGATACAATGAGCAGTTCTTC | CATSLQGYNEQFF
TRBJ2-3 | TRBD2 | NA | TRBV5-5 | 14 | TGTGCCAGTTTCTCCGGGACTAACACAGATACGCAGTATTTT | CASFSGTNTDTQYF
TRBJ1-2 | TRBD1 | NA | TRBV24-1 | 14 | TGTGCCACCAGTGCCTACGACAGGGACTATGGCTACACCTTC | CATSAYDRDYGYTF
TRBJ1-2 | NA | few | TRBV7-9 | 13 | TGTGCCAGCAGCCCCCGGGGGGGCCGTGGCTACACCTTC | CASSPRGGRGYTF
TRBJ2-5 | NA | NA | TRBV28 | 12 | TGTGCCAGCAGCACAACCTTGGGGACCCAGTACTTC | CASSTTLGTQYF
TRBJ2-5 | TRBD2 | NA | TRBV25-1 | 14 | TGTGCCAGCAGTGAATACGCTAGCGGGGAGACCCAGTACTTC | CASSEYASGETQYF
TRBJ2-7 | TRBD2 | NA | TRBV3-1/TRBV3-2 | 17 | TGTGCCAGCAGCCAAGGGTTGACTAGCGGAGTCCCCCGGGAGCAGTACTTC | CASSQGLTSGVPREQYF
TRBJ1-1 | NA | NA | TRBV5-1 | 15 | TGCGCCAGCAGCTTGGGAGGGGACGCGAACACTGAAGCTTTCTTT | CASSLGGDANTEAFF
TRBJ1-1 | NA | NA | TRBV7-3 | 14 | TGTGCCAGCAGCCCAGTAGGGGGAGAGACTGAAGCTTTCTTT | CASSPVGGETEAFF
TRBJ2-5 | TRBD1 | NA | TRBV5-4 | 15 | TGTGCCAGCAACTCCCGGGACAGAGCGCAAGAGACCCAGTACTTC | CASNSRDRAQETQYF
TRBJ2-1 | NA | once | TRBV2 | 16 | TGTGCCAGCAGTGTGGGGGCGGCGGGAGTCGAGAATGAGCAGTTCTTC | CASSVGAAGVENEQFF
TRBJ2-7 | NA | NA | TRBV30 | 14 | TGTGCCTGGAGTGTAGGGACGGTTTCCTACGAGCAGTACTTC | CAWSVGTVSYEQYF
TRBJ1-2 | TRBD1 | NA | TRBV4-3 | 15 | TGCGCCAGCAGCACCCGGACAGGGGGCCCCTATGGCTACACCTTC | CASSTRTGGPYGYTF
TRBJ2-6 | NA | NA | TRBV6-1 | 18 | TGTGCCAGCAGTGAATGGGGTATGGTGGTTTCTGGGGCCAACGTCCTGACTTTC | CASSEWGMVVSGANVLTF
TRBJ2-2 | TRBD1 | once | TRBV6-5 | 15 | TGTGCCAGCAGTTTCGCCGGGACAGCGACCGGGGAGCTGTTTTTT | CASSFAGTATGELFF
TRBJ2-4 | NA | NA | TRBV19 | 11 | TGTGCCAGTAAAGCAGCCGACATTCAGTACTTC | CASKAADIQYF
TRBJ2-3 | TRBD2 | NA | TRBV9 | 16 | TGTGCCAGCAGCCCCAGAAGGACTAGCGACACAGATACGCAGTATTTT | CASSPRRTSDTDTQYF